The T cell receptor (beta chain) described here comes from a study of T cell responses to AZD1222 COVID-19 vaccine. Sequencing was performed with immunoSEQ multiplex PCR; in TCRdb, only in-frame clones are kept and a portion is missing. The sample consists of about 67,000 clones, less than 90% of them appearing once. A word on this clone: Its specificity is not known.

CDR3 size: 19 residues. Germline-derived CDR1 and CDR2 are LGHDT and YNNKEL (reference sequence). The J segment lost 2 bases and the V segment lost 2 bases, leaving 11 bases of the junction unmatched. Study outcomes and limitations: Repertoires were sampled only after the peak T cell response.

This specimen was peripheral blood, taken on day 0 of AZD1222 vaccination. The receptor's source is an adult in good health. This rearrangement joins TRBV3-1 (or the pseudogene TRBV3-2) to TRBJ1-6, with 8 bases that match TRBD1. Written as DNA, the CDR3 is TGTGCCAGCAGCCAACCCGGGACAGGAAAAGACACCTATAATTCACCCCTCCACTTT. Its protein is CASSQPGTGKDTYNSPLHF.